Listed below are T cell receptor beta chains from one sample, sequenced in a study of blood T cell repertoires in COVID-19. Generated by immunoSEQ multiplex PCR, the TCRdb table keeps only in-frame clones and is missing some. Altogether about 200,000 clones are present, roughly 81% being singletons, with the ten largest covering about 4.9%. Specimen: peripheral blood. These receptors all stem from a woman at least 80 years old with acute or convalescent COVID-19. CDR3s include the opening cysteine and the closing phenylalanine or tryptophan. The D gene is left open where the match is weak. Clone sizes are given selectively: once, few, many, or a class where the clone is expanded.

clone_size j_call v_call d_call cdr3_nt cdr3_aa
NA TRBJ1-4 TRBV7-9 NA TGTGCCAGCAGCCGGAGGGAGGGGCAGAATGAAAAACTGTTTTTT CASSRREGQNEKLFF
NA TRBJ2-5 TRBV7-2 TRBD2 TGTGCCAGCAGGGAGCCGGGACTAGCGGTGCTGGAGACCCAGTACTTC CASREPGLAVLETQYF
NA TRBJ1-2 TRBV5-4 NA TGTGCCAGCAGCTTGGACTTGACAGGCTCTGAGGGCTACACCTTC CASSLDLTGSEGYTF
NA TRBJ2-1 TRBV30 TRBD2 TGTGCCTGGAGTGAGCCCGGGACTAGCGGCTCCTACAATGAGCAGTTCTTC CAWSEPGTSGSYNEQFF
NA TRBJ2-5 TRBV4-3 TRBD2 TGCGCCAGCAGCCAAGGGAGGACTAGCGGGAGTGGAGAGACCCAGTACTTC CASSQGRTSGSGETQYF
NA TRBJ2-2 TRBV9 NA TGTGCCAGCAGCGTAGCAGGGCTAGGTACCGGGGAGCTGTTTTTT CASSVAGLGTGELFF
NA TRBJ1-2 TRBV7-2 TRBD1 TGTGCCAGCAGCATAACAGGGGAGGTACGCTACACCTTC CASSITGEVRYTF
NA TRBJ2-1 TRBV6-1 NA TGTGCCAGCAGTGAAGCGCGGTCCGGGGTCAATGAGCAGTTCTTC CASSEARSGVNEQFF
NA TRBJ1-1 TRBV5-1 NA TGCGCCAGCAGCCCTAACCCGACAAGAGTTAACACTGAAGCTTTCTTT CASSPNPTRVNTEAFF
NA TRBJ1-1 TRBV19 TRBD1 TGTGCCAGTAGCCTACAGGGGCAGAACACTGAAGCTTTCTTT CASSLQGQNTEAFF
few TRBJ1-5 TRBV30 TRBD1 TGTGCCTGGCGACAGGGGAATCAGCCCCAGCATTTT CAWRQGNQPQHF
NA TRBJ1-3 TRBV30 NA TGTGCCTGGGGAATAGGAGCGAACCTTGGAAACACCATATATTTT CAWGIGANLGNTIYF
few TRBJ1-4 TRBV6-6 TRBD1 TGTGCCAGCAGTTACCCCCGGACAGGGGACGGGCAACTGTTTTTT CASSYPRTGDGQLFF
NA TRBJ1-6 TRBV10-3 NA TGTGCCATCAGTCTGACAGCTTATAATTCACCCCTCCACTTT CAISLTAYNSPLHF
NA TRBJ2-7 TRBV7-6 TRBD2 TGTGCCAGCAGCTTAGGGATAGCGGGGGGCTCCTACGAGCAGTACTTC CASSLGIAGGSYEQYF
once TRBJ2-1 TRBV15 NA TGTGCCACCAGCAGAGATCTAGCTAGGAGGTACAATGAGCAGTTCTTC CATSRDLARRYNEQFF
NA TRBJ1-2 TRBV3-1/TRBV3-2 NA TGTGCCAGCAGCCTAGCTAACTATGGCTACACCTTC CASSLANYGYTF
NA TRBJ2-1 TRBV7-2 NA TGTGCCAGCAGCTTCCCGAACGGGAGAAGCGACAATGAGCAGTTCTTC CASSFPNGRSDNEQFF
NA TRBJ2-5 TRBV7-2 TRBD1 TGTGCCAGCAGCCCAGACAGGGCGAGACGCGAAGAGACCCAGTACTTC CASSPDRARREETQYF
once TRBJ1-2 TRBV12-3/TRBV12-4 TRBD1 TGTGCCAGCAATCTACAGGGGTATGGCTACACCTTC CASNLQGYGYTF
NA TRBJ2-7 TRBV3-1/TRBV3-2 TRBD2 TGTGCCAGCCAAAGGGCGGGAGGATCTTACGAGCAGTACTTC CASQRAGGSYEQYF
NA TRBJ2-3 TRBV27 TRBD1 TGTGCCAGCACTATGGACAGGGCGAGTACGCAGTATTTT CASTMDRASTQYF
NA TRBJ2-3 TRBV11-2 NA TGTGCCAGCAGCTTACGGGTCACAGATACGCAGTATTTT CASSLRVTDTQYF
NA TRBJ2-5 TRBV2 TRBD2 TGTGCCAGCAGTGAATTTCGGCTAGCGGGCCAAGAGACCCAGTACTTC CASSEFRLAGQETQYF